This entry lists 14 T cell receptor beta chains sequenced from one sample in a study of T cell responses to AZD1222 COVID-19 vaccine. Generated by immunoSEQ multiplex PCR, the TCRdb table keeps only in-frame clones and is missing some. Among over 130,000 clones, 75% to 90% were seen once, and the ten largest hold 1.6%. Specimen: peripheral blood, collected 28 days after the second AZD1222 dose. These receptors came from an adult who received the AZD1222 COVID-19 vaccine.

This chain links TRBV14 with TRBJ1-2; 12 bases align to TRBD1. V shed 1 base and J 0 bases; nucleotides not matched to a gene: 9. CDR3 length equals 19 residues. The germline gives CDR1 SGHDN, CDR2 FVKESK. CDR3 in amino acids: CASSQAMGQGAPPNYGYTF. The CDR3 DNA reads TGTGCCAGCAGCCAAGCGATGGGACAGGGGGCCCCACCTAACTATGGCTACACCTTC. Variable domain in full (rest from reference TRBV14 and TRBJ1-2): EAGVTQFPSHSVIEKGQTVTLRCDPISGHDNLYWYRRVMGKEIKFLLHFVKESKQDESGMPNNRFLAERTGGTYSTLKVQPAELEDSGVYFCASSQAMGQGAPPNYGYTFGSGTRLTVV.

The CDR3: CASTMQGGEETQYF. The CDR3 nucleotides are TGTGCCAGCACCATGCAGGGGGGGGAAGAGACCCAGTACTTC. V gene TRBV27 combines with J gene TRBJ2-5; perhaps D is TRBD1 or TRBD2 (7 bases each). The CDR3 length is 14 residues. Trimming cost V 7 bases and J 3 bases, with 15 bases left between them. The germline V gene has CDR1 MNHEY and CDR2 SMNVEV (reference sequence).

This chain uses TRBV7-8 with TRBJ2-2, with a possible D match to TRBD2 (5 bases). CDR1 and CDR2 from the germline V gene are SGHVS and FQNEAQ. Trimming cost V 5 bases and J 5 bases, with 12 bases left between them. CDR3 length: 14 residues. The DNA for the CDR3 is TGTGCCAGCAGCCCAACTAGTTTTACCGGGGAGCTGTTTTTT. It is translated as CASSPTSFTGELFF.

The chain couples TRBV30 to TRBJ1-1, with TRBD1 as a possible D gene (6 bases). CDR1 and CDR2 from the germline V gene are GTSNPN and SVGIG (reference sequence). V shed 5 bases and J shed 10 bases, with 14 bases lying between them. This CDR3 contains 11 residues. The CDR3 nucleotides read TGTGCCTGGGACGGGACATATGGAGCTTTCTTT. It encodes CAWDGTYGAFF.

The chain recombines TRBV15 with TRBJ2-7, with D maybe TRBD1 (5 bases). The CDR3 covers 13 residues. Germline lookup yields CDR1 LNHNV and CDR2 YYDKDF (reference sequence). V lost 1 base, J lost 7 bases, and 11 bases lay in between. The CDR3 loop is CATSRGGIEEQYV. The CDR3 DNA is TGTGCCACCAGCAGAGGGGGCATTGAGGAGCAGTACGTC.

The chain links TRBV19 to TRBJ2-1, with no clear D. The germline CDR1 and CDR2 sequences are LNHDA and SQIVND (reference sequence). The CDR3 has 15 residues. Trimming took off 1 base at V and 0 bases at J, with 7 bases between the two ends. Here the CDR3 reads CASSIGVSSYNEQFF. The CDR3 nucleotides are TGTGCCAGTAGTATAGGGGTGAGCTCCTACAATGAGCAGTTCTTC.

The chain couples TRBV4-2 to TRBJ1-1, with 7 positions matching TRBD1. The germline V gene encodes CDR1 LGHNA and CDR2 YNFKEQ. Germline trimming cut 1 base from V and 5 bases from J; bases unmatched to any gene: 7. This CDR3 spans 15 amino acids. The CDR3 region is CASSQARTGWTEAFF. The CDR3 bases are TGTGCCAGCAGCCAAGCCCGGACAGGCTGGACTGAAGCTTTCTTT.

The chain employs TRBV10-1 and TRBJ1-1; 8 bases fit TRBD1. In germline, CDR1 is WNHNN, CDR2 SYGVQD (reference sequence). Trimming at V came to 5 bases and at J to 14 bases, leaving 10 bases not matched to a gene. This CDR3 has 12 residues. The CDR3 sequence is CASSNLRTGYFF. In nucleotides, the CDR3 is TGCGCCAGCAGTAACCTTCGGACAGGGTACTTCTTT.

This chain connects TRBV11-2 to TRBJ1-3, with a possible D match to TRBD1 (6 bases). CDR1 is SGHAT and CDR2 is FQNNGV in the germline V gene. The CDR3 covers 15 residues. Trimming stripped 1 base from V and 1 base from J, with 8 bases between. The CDR3 is CASSLVQGSGNTIYF. The CDR3 nucleotides read TGTGCCAGCAGCTTAGTCCAGGGGTCTGGAAACACCATATATTTT.

Written as DNA, the CDR3 is TGTGCCAGCAGCCTTGGGGGCGCATTGCAGTTCTTC. Protein sequence: CASSLGGALQFF. The chain has TRBV7-2 and TRBJ2-1; TRBD1 is a possible D gene (6 bases). V was shortened by 5 bases and J by 12 bases, with 14 bases between the two germline ends. The germline gives CDR1 SGHTA, CDR2 FQGNSA. The CDR3 has 12 amino acids.

This chain joins TRBV12-3 or TRBV12-4 and TRBJ1-6, with D perhaps matching TRBD1 (5 bases). The V and J ends lost 6 bases and 7 bases respectively, with 10 bases between them. The CDR3 spans 13 residues. This CDR3 is CASRQTENSPLHF. The CDR3 DNA reads TGTGCCAGCAGACAGACAGAAAATTCACCCCTCCACTTT.

V usage is TRBV9 and J usage is TRBJ1-6; the D gene is possibly TRBD1 (5 bases). CDR1 and CDR2 (germline): SGDLS, YYNGEE. V was cut by 0 bases and J by 5 bases, with 15 bases left in between. The CDR3 sequence is 17 residues long. CDR3 DNA: TGTGCCAGCAGCGTAGGGGAGGGGAGTGGTAATAATTCACCCCTCCACTTT. Protein sequence: CASSVGEGSGNNSPLHF.

The chain is built from TRBV5-1 and TRBJ1-2; a possible D gene is TRBD1 (6 bases). V was shortened by 0 bases and J by 6 bases, with 15 bases between the two germline ends. This CDR3 contains 15 residues. Germline CDR1 SGHRS, CDR2 YFSETQ. The CDR3 protein is CASSLDGTLINGYTF. CDR3 coding DNA: TGCGCCAGCAGCTTGGATGGGACACTCATAAATGGCTACACCTTC.

V gene TRBV19 combines with J gene TRBJ2-5; 7 nucleotides match TRBD1. Trimming took 3 bases from V and 5 from J; bases not matched to a gene: 6. The V gene's germline CDR1 is LNHDA and CDR2 SQIVND (reference sequence). The CDR3 contains 14 residues. CDR3 residues: CASSIQGVGETQYF. DNA of the CDR3: TGTGCCAGTAGTATCCAGGGGGTGGGGGAGACCCAGTACTTC.